These T cell receptor beta chains were read from a single sample in a study of shared clonotypes between healthy human individuals. Clones were sequenced by immunoSEQ multiplex PCR, and TCRdb holds only the in-frame ones, with some missing. Among roughly 2 million clones listed, 90% to 97% were seen once. The source material was naive CD4+ T cells sorted from blood. The receptors come from a man aged 18 to 30 in good health. CDR3s leave out the opening cysteine and the closing phenylalanine or tryptophan.

V	J	CDR3
TRBV5-6	TRBJ2-7	ASSPRQGSYEQY
TRBV18	TRBJ1-5	ASSPGSGQYNQPQH
TRBV18	TRBJ2-7	ASSRSGTNSYEQY
TRBV7-9	TRBJ1-3	ASSLHGSGNTIY
TRBV5-1	TRBJ2-1	ASMTGGSAGVSHEQF
TRBV4-1	TRBJ1-6	ASSQDLGFNSPLH
TRBV9	TRBJ1-6	ASSGRAGRPDSPLH
TRBV5-1	TRBJ2-7	ASSEQGSSYEQY
TRBV7-9	TRBJ2-1	ASSFPNIYNEQF
TRBV7-2	TRBJ1-4	ASSPGTGGHGKLF
TRBV19	TRBJ1-1	ASRDDRGGTEAF
TRBV30	TRBJ1-1	AWSLQGNTEAF
TRBV7-2	TRBJ2-7	ASSFSSGISEQY
TRBV5-1	TRBJ2-3	ASMPTGVSTDTQY
TRBV6-6	TRBJ1-1	ASSQDTEAF
TRBV7-6	TRBJ2-2	ASSPRLAGGRENTGELF
TRBV5-4	TRBJ2-7	ASSLGQGVSYEQY
TRBV30	TRBJ2-5	AWSVGSRRETQY
TRBV5-4	TRBJ2-7	ASSLGTNEQY
TRBV6-4	TRBJ1-2	ASSDSALGRANGYT
TRBV7-9	TRBJ1-2	ASSPLRDVVYGYT
TRBV19	TRBJ1-2	ASSTGQGRGYT
TRBV30	TRBJ1-6	AWSPGQFLSSYNSPLH
TRBV11-2	TRBJ2-7	ASSLEQGWTYEQY
TRBV28	TRBJ2-1	ASSRAGGGYEQF
TRBV15	TRBJ1-2	ATSMAGNYGYT
TRBV5-4	TRBJ1-1	ASSLLDTEAF
TRBV12-5	TRBJ1-1	ASGLAPGATEAF
TRBV6-5	TRBJ1-5	ASRQRVEGNQPQH
TRBV2	TRBJ2-1	ASSDQYEQF
TRBV29-1	TRBJ1-1	SVEGQGTEAF
TRBV5-1	TRBJ2-5	ASSASSGVSRETQY